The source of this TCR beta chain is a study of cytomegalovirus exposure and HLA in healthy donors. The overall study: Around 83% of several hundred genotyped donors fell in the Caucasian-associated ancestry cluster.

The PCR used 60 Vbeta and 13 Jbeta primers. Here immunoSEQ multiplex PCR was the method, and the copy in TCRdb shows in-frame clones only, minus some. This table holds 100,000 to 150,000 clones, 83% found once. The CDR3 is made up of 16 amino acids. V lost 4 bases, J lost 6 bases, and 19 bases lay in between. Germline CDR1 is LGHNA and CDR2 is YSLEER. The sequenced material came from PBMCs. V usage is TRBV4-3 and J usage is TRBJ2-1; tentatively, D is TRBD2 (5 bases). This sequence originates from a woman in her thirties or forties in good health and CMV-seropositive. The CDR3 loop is CASSLVGGYRSNEQFF. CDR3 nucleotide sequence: TGCGCCAGCAGCCTGGTAGGCGGGTATAGGAGCAATGAGCAGTTCTTC.